The rows below give T cell receptor beta chains drawn from one sample of a study of blood T cells in healthy people across ages. TCRdb independently ran MiXCR on the 5' RACE reads; one entry per CDR3 protein. Among 1.5 million or so distinct CDR3 sequences listed, approximately 43% were seen once. Sequencing was done on a sample of blood. The receptors derive from a woman under 30 in good health. Each CDR3 is given with its conserved first and last residue. The order of the fields is CDR3 protein, CDR3 DNA, V gene, D gene, clone size, J gene. D genes are given only for firm matches. Clone size is stated in some rows and not others, as once, few, many or a class when expanded.

CDR3 protein: CASRGFDTGELFF
CDR3 DNA: TGTGCCAGCAGGGGATTCGACACCGGGGAGCTGTTTTTT
V gene: TRBV25-1
D gene: NA
clone size: many
J gene: TRBJ2-2

CDR3 protein: CASSLRPELYGYTF
CDR3 DNA: TGTGCCAGCAGTTTGAGGCCCGAATTATATGGCTACACCTTC
V gene: TRBV28
D gene: NA
clone size: NA
J gene: TRBJ1-2

CDR3 protein: CASSQKGLVTKQHNEQYF
CDR3 DNA: TGTGCCAGCAGCCAAAAGGGACTAGTGACCAAGCAACACAATGAGCAGTACTTC
V gene: TRBV3-1
D gene: TRBD2
clone size: NA
J gene: TRBJ2-7

CDR3 protein: CASSIMANTGELFF
CDR3 DNA: TGTGCCAGTAGTATCATGGCGAACACCGGGGAGCTGTTTTTT
V gene: TRBV19
D gene: NA
clone size: NA
J gene: TRBJ2-2

CDR3 protein: CASASGTNTDTQYF
CDR3 DNA: TGTGCCAGCGCCTCCGGGACAAACACAGATACGCAGTATTTT
V gene: TRBV6-5
D gene: NA
clone size: NA
J gene: TRBJ2-3

CDR3 protein: CAIGTGGISPLHF
CDR3 DNA: TGTGCCATTGGGACAGGGGGAATTTCACCCCTCCACTTT
V gene: TRBV10-3
D gene: TRBD1
clone size: NA
J gene: TRBJ1-6

CDR3 protein: CASSYSGGPNEQFF
CDR3 DNA: TGTGCCAGCAGCTACTCGGGAGGGCCTAATGAGCAGTTCTTC
V gene: TRBV27
D gene: TRBD2
clone size: few
J gene: TRBJ2-1

CDR3 protein: CASSTAAGLGTEAFF
CDR3 DNA: TGTGCCAGCAGCACTGCCGCAGGGTTGGGCACTGAAGCTTTCTTT
V gene: TRBV27
D gene: NA
clone size: NA
J gene: TRBJ1-1

CDR3 protein: CASSQTTGPKGYTF
CDR3 DNA: TGTGCCAGCAGCCAAACGACAGGGCCCAAAGGCTACACCTTC
V gene: TRBV7-9
D gene: TRBD1
clone size: NA
J gene: TRBJ1-2

CDR3 protein: CASSFAPVLAGRTGELFF
CDR3 DNA: TGTGCCAGCAGTTTCGCTCCGGTACTAGCGGGGAGGACCGGGGAGCTGTTTTTT
V gene: TRBV28
D gene: TRBD2
clone size: NA
J gene: TRBJ2-2

CDR3 protein: CASSPQGGGEKLFF
CDR3 DNA: TGTGCCAGCAGCCCCCAAGGGGGCGGGGAAAAACTGTTTTTT
V gene: TRBV7-9
D gene: TRBD1
clone size: many
J gene: TRBJ1-4

CDR3 protein: CSAGPGEPGADTQYF
CDR3 DNA: TGCAGTGCTGGCCCCGGCGAGCCGGGGGCAGATACGCAGTATTTT
V gene: TRBV20-1
D gene: NA
clone size: NA
J gene: TRBJ2-3

CDR3 protein: CASSQDFPRANQPQHF
CDR3 DNA: TGCGCCAGCAGCCAAGATTTCCCCAGGGCCAATCAGCCCCAGCATTTT
V gene: TRBV4-3
D gene: NA
clone size: few
J gene: TRBJ1-5

CDR3 protein: CSASGDHSYEQYF
CDR3 DNA: TGCAGTGCTAGTGGGGACCACTCCTACGAGCAGTACTTC
V gene: TRBV20-1
D gene: NA
clone size: NA
J gene: TRBJ2-7

CDR3 protein: CASSIGGVAGQNEQYF
CDR3 DNA: TGTGCCAGCAGCATTGGGGGTGTGGCAGGACAGAACGAGCAGTACTTC
V gene: TRBV9
D gene: NA
clone size: NA
J gene: TRBJ2-7

CDR3 protein: CASSVGGTLGEQYF
CDR3 DNA: TGTGCCAGCAGCGTAGGGGGAACCCTGGGGGAGCAGTACTTC
V gene: TRBV9
D gene: NA
clone size: few
J gene: TRBJ2-7

CDR3 protein: CASRTRETGELFF
CDR3 DNA: TGTGCCAGCAGAACCCGGGAGACCGGGGAGCTGTTTTTT
V gene: TRBV6-5
D gene: NA
clone size: NA
J gene: TRBJ2-2

CDR3 protein: CSVELRSYHEQFF
CDR3 DNA: TGCAGCGTTGAGCTTAGGAGTTATCATGAGCAGTTCTTC
V gene: TRBV29-1
D gene: NA
clone size: few
J gene: TRBJ2-1

CDR3 protein: CSAREPKKASYNEQSF
CDR3 DNA: TGCAGTGCTAGAGAGCCAAAGAAGGCGTCCTACAATGAGCAGTCCTTC
V gene: TRBV20-1
D gene: NA
clone size: NA
J gene: TRBJ2-1

CDR3 protein: CSVFFTEDEQYF
CDR3 DNA: TGCAGCGTTTTCTTTACAGAGGATGAGCAGTACTTC
V gene: TRBV29-1
D gene: NA
clone size: few
J gene: TRBJ2-7

CDR3 protein: CSASSEDQFF
CDR3 DNA: TGCAGTGCTAGTTCTGAAGATCAGTTCTTC
V gene: TRBV20-1
D gene: NA
clone size: NA
J gene: TRBJ2-1

CDR3 protein: CASSLSAASGSYEQYF
CDR3 DNA: TGTGCCAGCAGTTTATCGGCGGCTAGCGGGAGTTACGAGCAGTACTTC
V gene: TRBV27
D gene: TRBD2
clone size: NA
J gene: TRBJ2-7

CDR3 protein: CASRGDGSAGYTF
CDR3 DNA: TGTGCCAGCAGGGGGGACGGTTCGGCTGGCTACACCTTC
V gene: TRBV6-1
D gene: NA
clone size: NA
J gene: TRBJ1-2

CDR3 protein: CASSLLGIRYEQYF
CDR3 DNA: TGTGCCAGCAGTTTATTGGGTATCAGATACGAGCAGTACTTC
V gene: TRBV12-3/TRBV12-4
D gene: NA
clone size: few
J gene: TRBJ2-7

CDR3 protein: CASSLTPGGNYGYTF
CDR3 DNA: TGTGCCAGCAGCTTAACGCCGGGGGGCAATTATGGCTACACCTTC
V gene: TRBV7-3
D gene: NA
clone size: few
J gene: TRBJ1-2

CDR3 protein: CASISGTRGVIEQFF
CDR3 DNA: TGTGCCAGCATCAGCGGGACTAGAGGGGTTATTGAGCAGTTCTTC
V gene: TRBV6-2/TRBV6-3
D gene: TRBD2
clone size: few
J gene: TRBJ2-1

CDR3 protein: CAWSRTLPGDYGYTF
CDR3 DNA: TGTGCCTGGAGTCGGACCCTCCCTGGGGACTATGGCTACACCTTC
V gene: TRBV30
D gene: NA
clone size: NA
J gene: TRBJ1-2

CDR3 protein: CSVEARDSRKYGYTF
CDR3 DNA: TGCAGCGTTGAAGCCCGGGACAGCCGGAAATATGGCTACACCTTC
V gene: TRBV29-1
D gene: TRBD1
clone size: NA
J gene: TRBJ1-2

CDR3 protein: CASSLPQGDEQFF
CDR3 DNA: TGTGCCAGCAGTTTACCACAGGGCGATGAGCAGTTCTTC
V gene: TRBV2
D gene: NA
clone size: NA
J gene: TRBJ2-1

CDR3 protein: CASSSFGAGLGAGELFF
CDR3 DNA: TGTGCCAGCAGTTCATTTGGGGCCGGCCTGGGCGCCGGGGAGCTGTTTTTT
V gene: TRBV12-3/TRBV12-4
D gene: NA
clone size: NA
J gene: TRBJ2-2

CDR3 protein: CASSPKYLTDTQYF
CDR3 DNA: TGCGCCAGCAGCCCGAAATACCTTACAGATACGCAGTATTTT
V gene: TRBV4-3
D gene: NA
clone size: NA
J gene: TRBJ2-3